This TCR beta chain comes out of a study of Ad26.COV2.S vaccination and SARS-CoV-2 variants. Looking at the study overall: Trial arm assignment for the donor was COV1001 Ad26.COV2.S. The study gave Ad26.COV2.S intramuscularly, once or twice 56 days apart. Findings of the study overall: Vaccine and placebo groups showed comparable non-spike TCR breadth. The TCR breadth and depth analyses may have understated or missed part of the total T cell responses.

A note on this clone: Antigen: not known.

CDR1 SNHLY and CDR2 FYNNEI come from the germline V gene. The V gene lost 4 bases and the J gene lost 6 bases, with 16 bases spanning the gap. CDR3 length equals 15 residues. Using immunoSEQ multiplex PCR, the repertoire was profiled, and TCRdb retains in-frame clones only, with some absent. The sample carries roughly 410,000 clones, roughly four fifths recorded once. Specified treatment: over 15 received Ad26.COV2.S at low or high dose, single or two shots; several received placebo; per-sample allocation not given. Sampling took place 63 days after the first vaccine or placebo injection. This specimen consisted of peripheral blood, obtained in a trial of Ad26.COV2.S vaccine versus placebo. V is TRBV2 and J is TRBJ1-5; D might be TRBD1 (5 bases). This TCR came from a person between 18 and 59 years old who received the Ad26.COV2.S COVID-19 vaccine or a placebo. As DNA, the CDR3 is TGTGCCAGCAGTGGATCCAGGGTTGAAAGTCAGCCCCAGCATTTT. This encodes CASSGSRVESQPQHF.